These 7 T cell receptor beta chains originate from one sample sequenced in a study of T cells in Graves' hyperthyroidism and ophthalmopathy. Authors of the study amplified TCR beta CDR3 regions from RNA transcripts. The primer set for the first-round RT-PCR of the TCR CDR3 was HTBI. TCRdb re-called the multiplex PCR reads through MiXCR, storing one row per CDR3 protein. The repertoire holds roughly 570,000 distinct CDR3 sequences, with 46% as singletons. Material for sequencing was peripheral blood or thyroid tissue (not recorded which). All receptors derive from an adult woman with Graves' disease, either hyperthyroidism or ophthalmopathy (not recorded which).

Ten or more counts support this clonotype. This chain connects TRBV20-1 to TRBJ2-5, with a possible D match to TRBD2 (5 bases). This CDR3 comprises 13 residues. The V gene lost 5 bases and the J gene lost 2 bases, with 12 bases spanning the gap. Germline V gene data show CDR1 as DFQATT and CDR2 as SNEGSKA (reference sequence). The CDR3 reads CSAGPSGQETQYF. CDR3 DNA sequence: TGCAGTGCTGGACCCAGCGGTCAAGAGACCCAGTACTTC.

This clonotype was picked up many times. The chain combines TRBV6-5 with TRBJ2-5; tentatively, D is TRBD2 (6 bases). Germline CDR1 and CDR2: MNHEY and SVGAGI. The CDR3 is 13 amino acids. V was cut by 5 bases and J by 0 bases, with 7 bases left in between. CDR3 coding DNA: TGTGCCAGCAGTGGGGGGTACCAAGAGACCCAGTACTTC. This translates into CASSGGYQETQYF.

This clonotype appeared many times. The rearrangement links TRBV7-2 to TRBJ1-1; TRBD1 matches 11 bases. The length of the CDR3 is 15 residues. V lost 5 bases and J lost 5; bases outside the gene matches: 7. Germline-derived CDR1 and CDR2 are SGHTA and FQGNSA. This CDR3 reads CASSLHGTGGTEAFF. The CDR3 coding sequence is TGTGCCAGCAGCCTACATGGGACAGGGGGAACTGAAGCTTTCTTT.

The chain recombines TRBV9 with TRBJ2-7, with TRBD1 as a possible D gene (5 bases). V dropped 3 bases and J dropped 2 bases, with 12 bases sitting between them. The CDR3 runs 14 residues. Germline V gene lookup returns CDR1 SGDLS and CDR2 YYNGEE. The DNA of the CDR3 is TGTGCCAGCAGCGCCCTCGACAGAGCCTACGAGCAGTACTTC. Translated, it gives CASSALDRAYEQYF.

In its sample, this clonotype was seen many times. As DNA, the CDR3 is TGTGCCAGCAGCCAAGTTTATAGCGGCTACGAGCAGTACTTC. It encodes CASSQVYSGYEQYF. The chain carries TRBV3-1 and TRBJ2-7; possibly TRBD2 for D (6 bases). Germline CDR1 reads LGHDT; CDR2 reads YNNKEL (reference sequence). The CDR3 totals 14 residues. The V and J ends lost 1 base and 3 bases respectively, with 10 bases between them.

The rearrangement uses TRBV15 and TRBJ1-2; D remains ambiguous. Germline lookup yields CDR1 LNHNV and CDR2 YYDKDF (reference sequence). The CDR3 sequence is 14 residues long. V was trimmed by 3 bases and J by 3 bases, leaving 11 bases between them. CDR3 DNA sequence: TGTGCCACCAGCAGGACCGGGGTGCACTATGGCTACACCTTC. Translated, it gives CATSRTGVHYGYTF.

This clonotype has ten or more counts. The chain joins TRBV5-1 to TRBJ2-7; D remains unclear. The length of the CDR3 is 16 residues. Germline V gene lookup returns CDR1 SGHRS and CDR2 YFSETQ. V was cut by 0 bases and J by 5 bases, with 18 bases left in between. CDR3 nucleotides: TGCGCCAGCAGCTTGGGTGGTTTTGGACCTAACGACGAGCAGTACTTC. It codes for CASSLGGFGPNDEQYF.